A single sample gave rise to the 24 T cell receptor beta chains below, sequenced in a study of cytomegalovirus exposure and HLA in healthy donors. Measured with immunoSEQ multiplex PCR; TCRdb has only the in-frame clones, and not every one. Among approximately 140,000 clones, less than 90% were seen once, and the ten largest hold under 3%. Sequenced material: PBMCs. Receptors were obtained from a man in his late teens or twenties in good health and CMV-seronegative.

This rearrangement joins TRBV6-6 to TRBJ1-5, with a tentative D call TRBD1 (5 bases). V lost 8 bases to trimming and J lost 7 bases, with 15 bases between them. CDR3 length: 13 residues. Germline V gene data show CDR1 as MNHNY and CDR2 as SVGAGI (reference sequence). The DNA of the CDR3 is TGTGCCAGCGCGCAGGGTCCCATACAGCCCCAGCATTTT. This sequence encodes CASAQGPIQPQHF.

The chain combines TRBV7-9 with TRBJ2-2; 8 bases match TRBD1. The CDR3 has 16 residues. CDR1 SEHNR and CDR2 FQNEAQ come from the germline V gene (reference sequence). V dropped 4 bases and J dropped 3; count of bases not matched to a gene: 7. The CDR3 reads CASSSRAGGYTGELFF. CDR3 DNA: TGTGCCAGCAGCTCCAGGGCAGGGGGCTACACCGGGGAGCTGTTTTTT.

This rearrangement joins TRBV5-6 to TRBJ2-3, with 12 positions matching TRBD1. The CDR3 extends over 17 amino acids. V lost 3 bases to trimming and J lost 1 base; unmatched junction nucleotides: 6. Germline CDR1 is SGHDT and CDR2 is YYEEEE. The CDR3 DNA sequence: TGTGCCAGCAGCTCCGGGACAGGGGGCTTCGGCACAGATACGCAGTATTTT. Translating it yields CASSSGTGGFGTDTQYF.

The J gene is TRBJ1-1, the V gene TRBV7-9; maybe TRBD1 (5 bases). The CDR3 spans 14 residues. Germline V CDR1 and CDR2: SEHNR, FQNEAQ (reference sequence). Trimming took 5 bases from V and 1 from J, leaving 11 bases between them. This CDR3 reads CASSHGGGNTEAFF. CDR3 nucleotides: TGTGCCAGCAGCCATGGCGGGGGGAACACTGAAGCTTTCTTT.

The chain uses TRBV5-1 and TRBJ2-2; 9 bases are shared with TRBD2. Germline V lookup: CDR1 SGHRS, CDR2 YFSETQ. The CDR3 has 16 amino acids. V lost 0 bases and J lost 4; bases outside the gene matches: 4. This chain's CDR3 is CASSLEASGTTGELFF. CDR3 nucleotide sequence: TGCGCCAGCAGCTTGGAGGCTAGCGGGACCACCGGGGAGCTGTTTTTT.

CDR3 amino acids: CAWGLAGLTKNIQYF. The CDR3 DNA reads as TGTGCCTGGGGCTTAGCGGGATTGACCAAAAACATTCAGTACTTC. The chain uses TRBV30 and TRBJ2-4, with 8 bases that match TRBD2. The CDR3 runs to 15 residues. CDR1 GTSNPN and CDR2 SVGIG come from the germline V gene (reference sequence). The V gene end was trimmed by 5 bases and the J gene end by 2 bases; junction bases not matched to a gene: 8.

In its sample, this clone was seen a few times. The chain employs TRBV19 and TRBJ2-7; D gene ambiguous. CDR3 length: 14 residues. Germline V gene lookup returns CDR1 LNHDA and CDR2 SQIVND (reference sequence). Trimming pared 3 bases from V and 7 bases from J, leaving 16 bases between. The CDR3 nucleotides read TGTGCCAGTAGTATTTCCGACTCTGGCTTGGAGCAGTACTTC. Encoded protein: CASSISDSGLEQYF.

This rearrangement joins TRBV5-1 to TRBJ1-3, with 7 bases aligning to TRBD1. The CDR3 loop spans 16 amino acids. V lost 4 bases to trimming and J lost 4 bases; unmatched junction nucleotides: 11. Germline CDR1 SGHRS, CDR2 YFSETQ. The CDR3 reads CASSDRQGSSGNTIYF. The CDR3 DNA reads TGCGCCAGCAGCGACCGACAGGGCTCGAGCGGAAACACCATATATTTT.

The rearrangement joins TRBV2 to TRBJ1-5; 10 bases agree with TRBD1. Per germline, CDR1 SNHLY and CDR2 FYNNEI. V lost 7 bases and J lost 4; bases outside the gene matches: 7. The CDR3 is made up of 15 amino acids. CDR3 DNA sequence: TGTGCCAGCAAGGGACAGGGGATTGTGAATCAGCCCCAGCATTTT. It translates to CASKGQGIVNQPQHF.

V usage is TRBV7-9 and J usage is TRBJ1-2; D perhaps matches TRBD1 (6 bases). Germline CDR1 and CDR2: SEHNR and FQNEAQ (reference sequence). The CDR3 loop spans 15 amino acids. The ends were cut back, 5 bases at V and 8 bases at J, with 21 bases in the middle. CDR3 coding DNA: TGTGCCAGCAGCCCCTCAGATGGGGGCTTGTTAGGCTACACCTTC. The encoded protein is CASSPSDGGLLGYTF.

The chain recombines TRBV6-1 with TRBJ1-5; a possible D gene is TRBD1 (6 bases). This CDR3 has 14 amino acids. The germline V gene encodes CDR1 MNHNS and CDR2 SASEGT. Trimming cost V 6 bases and J 11 bases, with 20 bases left between them. The CDR3 protein is CASRLDRSREAQHF. CDR3 sequence (DNA): TGTGCCAGCAGGCTAGACAGGTCCCGAGAGGCCCAGCATTTT.

The J gene is TRBJ1-2, the V gene TRBV27, with 7 bases aligning to TRBD1. Germline V gives CDR1 MNHEY, CDR2 SMNVEV (reference sequence). The trim removed 3 bases at V and 5 bases at J, leaving 3 bases unmatched. The CDR3 sequence is 13 residues long. CDR3 sequence: CASSLARGYGYTF. CDR3 DNA sequence: TGTGCCAGCAGTTTGGCCAGGGGGTATGGCTACACCTTC.

V usage is TRBV6-1 and J usage is TRBJ1-4; TRBD1 agrees at 7 bases. There are 15 residues in the CDR3. Losses at the gene ends were 2 bases for V and 4 bases for J; bases not matched to a gene: 4. The germline CDR1 and CDR2 sequences are MNHNS and SASEGT. The CDR3 DNA sequence: TGTGCCAGCAGTGAAAGGACAGGAGTTAATGAAAAACTGTTTTTT. Amino acids: CASSERTGVNEKLFF.

The V gene is TRBV5-6, the J gene TRBJ1-2, with TRBD1 matching 7 bases. This CDR3 is built from 14 residues. The trim removed 6 bases at V and 4 bases at J, leaving 9 bases unmatched. CDR1 SGHDT and CDR2 YYEEEE come from the germline V gene. CDR3 amino acids: CASMEQGRGYGYTF. In DNA form, the CDR3 reads TGTGCCAGCATGGAACAGGGGAGAGGCTATGGCTACACCTTC.

CDR3 loop: CASSQERSYNEQFF. The DNA for the CDR3 is TGCGCCAGCAGCCAGGAGCGGAGTTACAATGAGCAGTTCTTC. J is TRBJ2-1 and V is TRBV4-1; a weak D match, TRBD2 (5 bases). This CDR3 contains 14 residues. Trimming stripped 3 bases from V and 4 bases from J, with 10 bases between. From germline, CDR1 is MGHRA and CDR2 YSYEKL.

The chain recombines TRBV29-1 with TRBJ1-3; 10 bases line up with TRBD1. With V trimmed by 4 bases and J by 1 base, 4 bases remained unmatched. Germline V gene sequence: CDR1 SQVTM, CDR2 ANQGSEA. This CDR3 is 15 amino acids long. The CDR3 sequence is CSVVDRGFSGNTIYF. In DNA form, the CDR3 reads TGCAGCGTTGTGGACAGGGGGTTTTCTGGAAACACCATATATTTT.

This chain uses TRBV5-1 with TRBJ2-3, with D unresolved. The germline V gene encodes CDR1 SGHRS and CDR2 YFSETQ. This CDR3 spans 13 amino acids. V was clipped by 4 bases and J by 1 base, with 7 bases between them. The CDR3 region is CASSPAGTDTQYF. The CDR3 coding sequence is TGCGCCAGCAGCCCCGCAGGCACAGATACGCAGTATTTT.

This clone was seen only a few times. V is TRBV4-2 and J is TRBJ2-7; 7 nucleotides align to TRBD1. The CDR3 is 15 residues long. V lost 1 base, J lost 5 bases, and 8 bases stayed unmatched. The V gene's germline CDR1 is LGHNA and CDR2 YNFKEQ. The chain's CDR3 is CASSQVGQGEHEQYF. Written as DNA, the CDR3 is TGTGCCAGCAGCCAAGTTGGGCAGGGGGAACACGAGCAGTACTTC.

This clone appeared a few times. The CDR3, as DNA: TGTGCCAGTAGTGCCAATCCTAGCGCACATTACTTCTTC. Protein product: CASSANPSAHYFF. This chain connects TRBV19 to TRBJ2-1; D may be TRBD2 (6 bases). CDR1 and CDR2 from the germline V gene are LNHDA and SQIVND (reference sequence). V was shortened by 5 bases and J by 16 bases, with 21 bases between the two germline ends. The CDR3 contains 13 residues.

The rearrangement joins TRBV19 to TRBJ1-5, with 7 nucleotides matching TRBD1. The J segment lost 7 bases and the V segment lost 4 bases, leaving 4 bases of the junction unmatched. Germline assignment: CDR1 LNHDA and CDR2 SQIVND (reference sequence). The CDR3 contains 13 residues. CDR3 nucleotides: TGTGCCAGTAGTACCGACAGGGACCAGCCCCAGCATTTT. Its translation: CASSTDRDQPQHF.

The chain joins TRBV4-1 to TRBJ2-1; 10 bases agree with TRBD2. CDR3 length: 14 amino acids. Per the germline V gene, CDR1 is MGHRA and CDR2 is YSYEKL. V lost 5 bases to trimming and J lost 8 bases; unmatched junction nucleotides: 6. In DNA form, the CDR3 reads TGCGCCAGCAGCACCAGCGGGGGGGCCCATGAGCAGTTCTTC. Translation gives CASSTSGGAHEQFF.

J is TRBJ2-7 and V is TRBV9; D is possibly TRBD1 (6 bases). This CDR3 has 15 residues. Germline assignment: CDR1 SGDLS and CDR2 YYNGEE. V was pared by 4 bases and J by 2 bases, with 16 bases between. The CDR3 sequence: CASSTIIQGPYEQYF. The CDR3 DNA reads TGTGCCAGCAGCACCATCATACAGGGTCCCTACGAGCAGTACTTC.

V usage is TRBV27 and J usage is TRBJ1-5; D is possibly TRBD1 (6 bases). Germline CDR1 is MNHEY and CDR2 is SMNVEV (reference sequence). The CDR3 contains 14 residues. V was clipped by 8 bases and J by 1 base, with 12 bases between them. This CDR3 is CASSLTGSNQPQHF. The CDR3 nucleotides read TGTGCCAGCTCTCTCACAGGGAGCAATCAGCCCCAGCATTTT.

This rearrangement joins TRBV7-4 to TRBJ1-5; the D gene is possibly TRBD1 (6 bases). This CDR3 comprises 16 residues. The germline V gene encodes CDR1 SGHVT and CDR2 SQSDAQ. Trimming took off 5 bases at V and 2 bases at J, with 16 bases between the two ends. As DNA, the CDR3 is TGTGCCAGCAGCCACAGGGATCCCTATTGCAATCAGCCCCAGCATTTT. The encoded protein is CASSHRDPYCNQPQHF.